The T cell receptor beta chain under discussion was sequenced for a study of blood T cell repertoires in COVID-19. V shed 6 bases, J shed 6 bases, and the junction held 2 bases outside the gene matches. The CDR3 covers 13 residues. Germline V gene lookup returns CDR1 SNHLY and CDR2 FYNNEI. Per the study methods: Amplifying reference gene primers gave estimates of nucleated cell counts. Here immunoSEQ multiplex PCR was the method, and the copy in TCRdb shows in-frame clones only, minus some. D and trimming come from the DNA, and the V and J calls and clone size come from that table. The sample shows some 380,000 clones, more than 65% of them seen only once.

The receptor comes from a human donor with acute or convalescent COVID-19. The donor label of this sample is uncertain. The chain employs TRBV2 and TRBJ2-2, with TRBD2 matching 9 bases. Sequencing used peripheral blood. The CDR3 spells CASRRTSAGELFF. CDR3 sequence (DNA): TGTGCCAGCAGGCGGACTAGCGCCGGGGAGCTGTTTTTT.